This T cell receptor beta chain was sequenced for a study of lymphopenia after photon versus proton radiotherapy. Points from the study as a whole: Oligoclonal CD8+ Temra expansion after nadir drove photon patients' diversity drop. Photon-treated patients lost naive T cells and TCR diversity; proton-treated stayed stable. Post-nadir TCR diversity decline inversely tracked overall survival among those who died. Survival link was tested only in deceased patients; proton benefit remains a possibility.

Comments on this clone: Its target is not known.

Assay: immunoSEQ multiplex PCR; the TCRdb copy retains only in-frame clones and omits some. The repertoire holds about 160,000 clones, with approximately 86% as singletons. Sequences were derived from peripheral blood, sampled from a patient treated with photon-based radiotherapy. The origin of this receptor is a man aged 45-65 years with gastric cancer.

The CDR3 here is CASSEQTNTGELFF. CDR3 coding DNA: TGTGCCAGCAGTGAACAGACGAACACCGGGGAGCTGTTTTTT. The V gene is TRBV6-4, the J gene TRBJ2-2; D is uncertain. V gave up 3 bases and J gave up 0 bases, with 5 bases separating them. Germline CDR1 and CDR2: MRHNA and SNTAGT. This CDR3 has 14 amino acids.